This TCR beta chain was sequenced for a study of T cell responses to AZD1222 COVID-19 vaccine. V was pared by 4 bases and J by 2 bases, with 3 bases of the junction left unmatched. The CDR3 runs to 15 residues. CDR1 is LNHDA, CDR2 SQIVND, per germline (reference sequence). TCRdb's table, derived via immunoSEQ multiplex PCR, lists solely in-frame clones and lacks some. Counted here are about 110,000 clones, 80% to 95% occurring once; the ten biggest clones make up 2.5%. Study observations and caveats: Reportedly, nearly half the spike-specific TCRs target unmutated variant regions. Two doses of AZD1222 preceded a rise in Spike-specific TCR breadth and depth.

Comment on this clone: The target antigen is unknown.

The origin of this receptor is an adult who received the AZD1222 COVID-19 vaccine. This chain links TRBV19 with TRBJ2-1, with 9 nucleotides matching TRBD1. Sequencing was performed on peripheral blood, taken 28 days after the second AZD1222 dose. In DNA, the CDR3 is TGTGCCAGTAGTAAAACAGGGGGCGCCTACAATGAGCAGTTCTTC. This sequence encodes CASSKTGGAYNEQFF.